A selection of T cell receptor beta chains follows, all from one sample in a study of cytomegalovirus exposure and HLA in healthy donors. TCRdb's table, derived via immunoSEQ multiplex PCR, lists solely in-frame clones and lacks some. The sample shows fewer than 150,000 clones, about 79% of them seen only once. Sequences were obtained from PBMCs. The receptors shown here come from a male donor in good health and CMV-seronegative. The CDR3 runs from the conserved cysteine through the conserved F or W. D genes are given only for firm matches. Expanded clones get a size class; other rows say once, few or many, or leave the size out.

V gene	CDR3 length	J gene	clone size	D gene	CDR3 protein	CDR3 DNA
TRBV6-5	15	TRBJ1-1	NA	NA	CASNRRVKMNTEAFF	TGTGCCAGCAATAGGCGGGTTAAAATGAACACTGAAGCTTTCTTT
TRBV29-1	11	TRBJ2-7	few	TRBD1	CSVRTGWEQYF	TGCAGCGTTAGGACAGGGTGGGAGCAGTACTTC
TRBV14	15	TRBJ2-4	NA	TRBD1	CASSQEMTGSNIQYF	TGTGCCAGCAGCCAAGAGATGACAGGGTCGAACATTCAGTACTTC
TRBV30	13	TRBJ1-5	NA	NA	CAWSVQLNQPQHF	TGTGCCTGGAGTGTACAGCTAAATCAGCCCCAGCATTTT
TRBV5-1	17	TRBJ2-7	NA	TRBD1	CASSIRPVGQGDYEQYF	TGCGCCAGCAGCATCCGACCCGTGGGACAGGGGGATTACGAGCAGTACTTC
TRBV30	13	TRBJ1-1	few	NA	CAWSVPGGKNAFF	TGTGCCTGGAGTGTACCGGGGGGCAAGAATGCTTTCTTT
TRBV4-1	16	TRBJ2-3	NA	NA	CASSRDNGKSTDTQYF	TGCGCCAGCAGCCGGGACAACGGGAAGAGCACAGATACGCAGTATTTT
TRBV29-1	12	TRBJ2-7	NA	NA	CSVADDGYEQYF	TGCAGCGTCGCAGATGACGGGTACGAGCAGTACTTC
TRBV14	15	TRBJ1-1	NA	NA	CASSFWRGGDTEAFF	TGTGCCAGCAGCTTCTGGCGGGGGGGGGACACTGAAGCTTTCTTT
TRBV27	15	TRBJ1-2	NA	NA	CASSPLRGIADGYTF	TGTGCCAGCAGTCCCTTAAGAGGGATTGCTGATGGCTACACCTTC
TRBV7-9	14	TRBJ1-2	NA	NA	CASSFYAGGYGYTF	TGTGCCAGCAGCTTTTACGCGGGGGGCTATGGCTACACCTTC
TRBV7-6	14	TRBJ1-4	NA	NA	CASSLKQINEKLFF	TGTGCCAGCAGCTTAAAACAGATTAATGAAAAACTGTTTTTT
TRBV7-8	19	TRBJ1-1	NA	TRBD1	CASSIFTVTGAVVNTEAFF	TGTGCCAGCAGCATATTTACCGTCACAGGGGCCGTGGTCAACACTGAAGCTTTCTTT
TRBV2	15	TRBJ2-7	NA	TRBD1	CASRNGQGANYEQYF	TGTGCCAGCAGGAACGGGCAGGGGGCAAACTACGAGCAGTACTTC
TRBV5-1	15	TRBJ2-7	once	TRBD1	CASSLASAGGPEQYF	TGCGCCAGCAGCTTGGCGTCGGCAGGGGGCCCCGAGCAGTACTTC
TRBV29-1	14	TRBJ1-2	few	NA	CSVDGSIGADGYTF	TGCAGCGTTGATGGGTCAATTGGGGCAGACGGCTACACCTTC
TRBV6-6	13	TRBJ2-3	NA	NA	CASTRRFTDTQYF	TGTGCCAGCACCAGGCGATTCACAGATACGCAGTATTTT
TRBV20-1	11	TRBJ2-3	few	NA	CSAEDTDTQYF	TGCAGTGCTGAGGACACAGATACGCAGTATTTT
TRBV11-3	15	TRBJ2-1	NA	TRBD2	CASSLGLAGYNEQFF	TGTGCCAGCAGCTTAGGACTAGCGGGGTACAATGAGCAGTTCTTC
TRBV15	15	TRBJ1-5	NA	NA	CATSRGGAGNQPQHF	TGTGCCACCAGCAGAGGCGGAGCGGGCAATCAGCCCCAGCATTTT
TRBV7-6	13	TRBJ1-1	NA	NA	CASSLGGSTEAFF	TGTGCCAGCAGCTTAGGAGGGAGCACTGAAGCTTTCTTT
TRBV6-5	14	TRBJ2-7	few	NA	CASKTEGLNYEQYF	TGTGCCAGCAAAACGGAGGGGCTAAACTACGAGCAGTACTTC
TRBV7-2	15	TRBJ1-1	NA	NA	CASSKYRVRDTEAFF	TGTGCCAGCAGCAAATACAGGGTTCGGGACACTGAAGCTTTCTTT
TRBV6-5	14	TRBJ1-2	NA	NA	CASRHSVGPYGYTF	TGTGCCAGCAGACACTCGGTGGGGCCCTATGGCTACACCTTC
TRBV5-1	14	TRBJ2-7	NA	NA	CASSLEAGAREQYF	TGCGCCAGCAGCTTGGAGGCAGGGGCTCGCGAGCAGTACTTC
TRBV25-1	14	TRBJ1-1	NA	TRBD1	CASTPGQWNTEAFF	TGTGCCAGCACGCCGGGACAGTGGAACACTGAAGCTTTCTTT
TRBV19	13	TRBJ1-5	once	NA	CASARQVGQPQHF	TGTGCCAGTGCCCGACAGGTGGGCCAGCCCCAGCATTTT
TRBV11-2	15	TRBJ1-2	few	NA	CASSFGSGSPYGYTF	TGTGCCAGCAGCTTTGGGAGTGGCAGCCCCTATGGCTACACCTTC
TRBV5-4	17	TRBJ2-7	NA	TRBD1	CASSLGLPGQLSYEQYF	TGTGCCAGCAGCTTGGGCCTTCCGGGACAGCTTTCGTACGAGCAGTACTTC
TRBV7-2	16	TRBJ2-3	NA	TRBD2	CASSSTGGISTDTQYF	TGTGCCAGCAGCTCCACGGGAGGGATTAGCACAGATACGCAGTATTTT
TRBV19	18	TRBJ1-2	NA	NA	CASSILTESKTFHYGYTF	TGTGCCAGTAGTATACTCACGGAGTCGAAGACTTTCCACTATGGCTACACCTTC
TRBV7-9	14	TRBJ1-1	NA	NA	CASSFLRQNTEAFF	TGTGCCAGCAGCTTTTTAAGACAAAACACTGAAGCTTTCTTT
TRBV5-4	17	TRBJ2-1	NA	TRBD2	CASSLRLAGASYNEQFF	TGTGCCAGCAGCTTGAGGCTAGCGGGAGCCTCCTACAATGAGCAGTTCTTC
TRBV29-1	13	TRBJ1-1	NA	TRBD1	CSVEVDRGYEAFF	TGCAGCGTTGAGGTTGACAGGGGGTATGAAGCTTTCTTT
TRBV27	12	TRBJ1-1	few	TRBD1	CASRQRDREAFF	TGTGCCAGCAGACAAAGGGACAGGGAAGCTTTCTTT
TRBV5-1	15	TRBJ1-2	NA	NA	CASSLVAGPGGGYTF	TGCGCCAGCAGCTTGGTGGCAGGCCCTGGAGGTGGCTACACCTTC
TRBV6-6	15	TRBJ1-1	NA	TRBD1	CASSYGDRLNTEAFF	TGTGCCAGCAGTTACGGGGACAGATTGAACACTGAAGCTTTCTTT
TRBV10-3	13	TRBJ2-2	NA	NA	CAIGARESGELFF	TGTGCCATCGGAGCCAGGGAATCCGGGGAGCTGTTTTTT
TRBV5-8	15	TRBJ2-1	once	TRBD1	CASSLGQGAWNEQFF	TGTGCCAGCAGCTTGGGCCAGGGGGCATGGAATGAGCAGTTCTTC
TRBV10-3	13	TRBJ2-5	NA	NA	CAISERGQETQYF	TGTGCCATCAGTGAGCGGGGTCAAGAGACCCAGTACTTC
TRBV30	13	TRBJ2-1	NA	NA	CAWTPTSTTEQFF	TGTGCCTGGACCCCGACTAGTACCACTGAGCAGTTCTTC
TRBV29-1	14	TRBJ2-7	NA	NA	CSADRGGDTYEQYF	TGCAGCGCTGACAGGGGAGGGGATACCTACGAGCAGTACTTC
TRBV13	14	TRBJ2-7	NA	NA	CASSLAGDFYEQYF	TGTGCCAGCAGCTTAGCTGGGGACTTCTACGAGCAGTACTTC
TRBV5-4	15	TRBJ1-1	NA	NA	CASSPGVGMNTEAFF	TGTGCCAGCAGCCCAGGGGTTGGCATGAACACTGAAGCTTTCTTT
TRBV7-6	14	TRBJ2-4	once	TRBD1	CASSPLDRGDIQYF	TGTGCCAGCAGCCCTTTGGACAGGGGAGACATTCAGTACTTC
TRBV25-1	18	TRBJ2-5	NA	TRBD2	CASSDWTSGREGQETQYF	TGTGCCAGCAGTGATTGGACTAGCGGGAGAGAGGGGCAAGAGACCCAGTACTTC
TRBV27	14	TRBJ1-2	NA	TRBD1	CASRAQGAGDGYTF	TGTGCCAGCAGAGCCCAGGGGGCGGGAGATGGCTACACCTTC
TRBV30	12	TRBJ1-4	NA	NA	CAWNRRGEKLFF	TGTGCCTGGAACAGGCGGGGTGAAAAACTGTTTTTT
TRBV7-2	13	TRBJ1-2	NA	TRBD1	CASSLPDRGGYTF	TGTGCCAGCAGCTTACCGGACAGGGGTGGCTACACCTTC
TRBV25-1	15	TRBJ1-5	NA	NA	CPSSEVGGANQPQHF	TGTCCCAGCAGTGAGGTTGGGGGGGCAAATCAGCCCCAGCATTTT
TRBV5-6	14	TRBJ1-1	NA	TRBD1	CASSRTGTVPEAFF	TGTGCCAGCAGTAGGACAGGGACGGTGCCAGAAGCTTTCTTT
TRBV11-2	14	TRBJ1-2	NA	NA	CASSLDLARYGYTF	TGTGCCAGCAGCTTAGATTTGGCCCGCTATGGCTACACCTTC
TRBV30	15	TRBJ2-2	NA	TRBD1	CAWSRDRANTGELFF	TGTGCCTGGTCGCGGGACAGGGCGAACACCGGGGAGCTGTTTTTT